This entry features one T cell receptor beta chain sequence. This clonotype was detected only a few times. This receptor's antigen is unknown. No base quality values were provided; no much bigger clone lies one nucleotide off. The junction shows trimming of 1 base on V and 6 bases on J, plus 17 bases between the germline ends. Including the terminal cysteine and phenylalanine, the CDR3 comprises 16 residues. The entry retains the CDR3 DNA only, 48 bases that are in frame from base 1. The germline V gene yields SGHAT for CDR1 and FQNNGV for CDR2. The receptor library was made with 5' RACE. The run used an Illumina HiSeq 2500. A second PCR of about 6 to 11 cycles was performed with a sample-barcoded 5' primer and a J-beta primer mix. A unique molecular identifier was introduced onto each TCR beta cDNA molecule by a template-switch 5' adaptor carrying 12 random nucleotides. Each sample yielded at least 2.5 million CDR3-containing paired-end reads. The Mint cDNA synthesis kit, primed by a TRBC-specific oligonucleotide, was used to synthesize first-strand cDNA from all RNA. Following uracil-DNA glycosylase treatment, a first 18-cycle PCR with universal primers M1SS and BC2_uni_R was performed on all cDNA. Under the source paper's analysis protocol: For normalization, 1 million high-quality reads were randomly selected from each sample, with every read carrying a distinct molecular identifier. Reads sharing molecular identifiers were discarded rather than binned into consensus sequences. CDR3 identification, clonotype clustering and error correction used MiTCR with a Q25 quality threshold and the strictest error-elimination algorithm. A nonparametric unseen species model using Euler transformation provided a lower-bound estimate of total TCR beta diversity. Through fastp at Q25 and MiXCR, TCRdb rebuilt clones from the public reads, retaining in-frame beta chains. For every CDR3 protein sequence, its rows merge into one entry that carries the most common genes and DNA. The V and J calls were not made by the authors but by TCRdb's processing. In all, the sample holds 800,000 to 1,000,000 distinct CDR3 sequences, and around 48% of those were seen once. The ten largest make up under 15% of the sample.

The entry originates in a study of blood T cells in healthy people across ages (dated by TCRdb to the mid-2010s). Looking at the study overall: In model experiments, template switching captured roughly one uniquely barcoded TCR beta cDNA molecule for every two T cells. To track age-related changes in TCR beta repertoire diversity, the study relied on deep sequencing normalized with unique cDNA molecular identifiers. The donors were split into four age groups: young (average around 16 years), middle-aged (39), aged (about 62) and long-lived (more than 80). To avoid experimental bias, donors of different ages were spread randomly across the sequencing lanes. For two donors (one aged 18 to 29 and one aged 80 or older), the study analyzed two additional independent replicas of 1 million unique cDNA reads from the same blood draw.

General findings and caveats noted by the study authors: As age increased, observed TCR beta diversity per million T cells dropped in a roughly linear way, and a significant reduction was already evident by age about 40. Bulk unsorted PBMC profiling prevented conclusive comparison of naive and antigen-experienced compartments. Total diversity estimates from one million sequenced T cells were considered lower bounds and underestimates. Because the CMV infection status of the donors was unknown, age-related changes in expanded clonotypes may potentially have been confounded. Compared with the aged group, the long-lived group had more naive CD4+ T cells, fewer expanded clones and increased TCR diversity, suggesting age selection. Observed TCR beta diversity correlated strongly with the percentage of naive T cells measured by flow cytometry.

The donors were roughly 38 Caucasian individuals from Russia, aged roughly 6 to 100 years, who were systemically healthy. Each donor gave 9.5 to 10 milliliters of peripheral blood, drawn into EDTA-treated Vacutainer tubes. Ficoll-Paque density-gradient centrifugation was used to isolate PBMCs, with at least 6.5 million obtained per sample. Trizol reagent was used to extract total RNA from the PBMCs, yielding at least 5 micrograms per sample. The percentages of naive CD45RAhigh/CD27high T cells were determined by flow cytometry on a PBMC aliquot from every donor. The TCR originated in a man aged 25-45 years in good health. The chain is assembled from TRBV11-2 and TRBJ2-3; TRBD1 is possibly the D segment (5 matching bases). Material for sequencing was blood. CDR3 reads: CASSLGRARGLDTQYF. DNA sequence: TGTGCCAGCAGCTTAGGAAGGGCTAGGGGCTTGGATACGCAGTATTTT.